This section outlines one T cell receptor beta chain sequence together with its context. The antigen is undetermined. This specimen belongs to a study of T cells in narcolepsy. Background on the study: Patients with NT1 or NT2 and healthy control donors were enrolled. The study, taken as a whole, reports: Blood of same and different patients, but not healthy controls, reportedly held recurring autoreactive clonotypes. Same-patient CSF and blood CD4+ T cell clonotypes included HCRT-specific and TRIB2-specific autoreactive ones. No autoreactive T cell clone sequences appeared in some memory CD4+ repertoires.

The assay was immunoSEQ multiplex PCR, and TCRdb's table has in-frame clones only and misses some. The table lists about 34,000 clones, over 75% of them singletons. Sequencing input: CD45RA- memory CD4+ T cells from PBMCs. The sequence was collected from a human donor with narcolepsy.

CDR3 protein: CASSRRDRSIGYTF. For the CDR3, the DNA is TGTGCCAGTAGTAGGCGGGACAGATCGATTGGCTACACCTTC. The chain couples TRBV19 to TRBJ1-2; TRBD1 matches at 7 bases. Germline assignment: CDR1 LNHDA and CDR2 SQIVND (reference sequence). The CDR3 is made up of 14 amino acids. V lost 4 bases to trimming and J lost 7 bases; unmatched junction nucleotides: 9.